Listed below are T cell receptor beta chains from one sample, sequenced in a study of OX40 agonist ivuxolimab in advanced cancers. Profiling relied on immunoSEQ multiplex PCR, and the TCRdb table lists in-frame clones only, not all of them. Of roughly 60,000 clones listed, 70% to 90% are singletons. The source material was CD4+ or CD8+ T cells sorted from blood, sampled in a trial of the OX40 agonist ivuxolimab. Receptors originate from an adult with an advanced solid tumor such as melanoma, head and neck, liver or kidney cancer. CDR3s leave out the opening cysteine and the closing phenylalanine or tryptophan. Size tells how often a clone was seen (once, few, many) or the class of an expanded clone, and some rows leave it out.

v_call	j_call	clone_size	cdr3_aa
TRBV5-1	TRBJ2-4	.	ASSLETGSKNIQY
TRBV6-1	TRBJ2-6	few	ASSERRGANVLT
TRBV27	TRBJ1-6	.	ASSMGGLYNSPLH
TRBV7-9	TRBJ2-2	.	ASSSAGTGELF
TRBV7-9	TRBJ1-4	.	ASSLGVANEKLF
TRBV28	TRBJ2-7	.	ASSPRGESSYEQY
TRBV27	TRBJ1-3	.	ASRGARGSGNTIY
TRBV9	TRBJ1-5	once	ASSPGVGASNQPQH
TRBV5-4	TRBJ2-3	.	ASSLGAGTSTDTQY
TRBV7-7	TRBJ2-7	.	ASSLRQGAYEQY
TRBV2	TRBJ2-1	.	ASTNPYNEQF
TRBV7-8	TRBJ1-5	.	ASSLLRGGGQGNQPQH
TRBV19	TRBJ2-1	.	ASARGRENEQF
TRBV2	TRBJ2-3	.	ASSQGWADTQY
TRBV7-8	TRBJ2-3	.	ASSLRSGTSDNTDTQY
TRBV19	TRBJ1-1	few	ASSSLRQGAEAF
TRBV5-6	TRBJ1-2	.	ASSLGPNYGYT
TRBV2	TRBJ1-1	.	AAAIEVNTEAF
TRBV4-3	TRBJ1-2	few	ASSQGRVRGRYGYT
TRBV28	TRBJ1-1	.	ASRSTWAEAF
TRBV11-2	TRBJ1-4	.	ASSLGTANEKLF
TRBV7-2	TRBJ2-7	.	ASSFAGRMAEQY
TRBV2	TRBJ2-7	.	ASSEGGLAGYEQY
TRBV7-2	TRBJ1-1	.	ASSFRWNTEAF
TRBV5-1	TRBJ1-2	.	ASSAGPGTFYGYT
TRBV18	TRBJ2-7	.	ASSPTTVPYEQY
TRBV11-2	TRBJ1-2	.	ASSLGAGTGNYGYT
TRBV7-2	TRBJ1-2	.	ASSLGQPVNYGYT
TRBV19	TRBJ2-7	.	ASSNARQKAYYEQY
TRBV2	TRBJ1-4	.	AGRQTANEKLF
TRBV7-3	TRBJ1-2	.	ASSLTPGDPGYT
TRBV19	TRBJ1-1	.	ASSKDSSMNTEAF
TRBV15	TRBJ2-1	.	ATSSLRREGDNEQF
TRBV5-1	TRBJ2-6	.	ASSPPVIPSGANVLT
TRBV6-5	TRBJ1-1	.	ASGRGASEAF
TRBV9	TRBJ1-4	.	ASSVAGASEKLF
TRBV25-1	TRBJ2-3	.	ASSGGLETDTQY
TRBV7-8	TRBJ2-5	.	ASRLSRPGTKLQETQY
TRBV2	TRBJ2-3	.	ASRTDADTQY
TRBV4-2	TRBJ1-5	medium-sized	ASSQGQDYSNQPQH
TRBV10-2	TRBJ2-4	.	ATNDRGQKGNIQY
TRBV6-1	TRBJ2-1	.	ASSEARASGSREQF
TRBV28	TRBJ2-7	once	ASNHREPSYEQY
TRBV10-2	TRBJ2-2	.	ASIALDTGELF
TRBV7-2	TRBJ2-2	.	ASSLGSGELF
TRBV6-1	TRBJ1-1	once	ASSERNTEAF
TRBV5-1	TRBJ2-2	.	ASSPDDSNTGELF
TRBV5-1	TRBJ2-7	.	ASSLGDTGYEQY
TRBV6-5	TRBJ1-2	.	ASIQGDRLIYA
TRBV19	TRBJ2-1	once	ASSIIHNEQF
TRBV11-2	TRBJ1-2	.	ASSQQPGQGSFGYT
TRBV5-4	TRBJ1-4	.	ASSLRYRVDEKLF
TRBV25-1	TRBJ2-3	.	ASSEYGREPDTQY
TRBV10-3	TRBJ2-7	.	AISASGTDYEQY